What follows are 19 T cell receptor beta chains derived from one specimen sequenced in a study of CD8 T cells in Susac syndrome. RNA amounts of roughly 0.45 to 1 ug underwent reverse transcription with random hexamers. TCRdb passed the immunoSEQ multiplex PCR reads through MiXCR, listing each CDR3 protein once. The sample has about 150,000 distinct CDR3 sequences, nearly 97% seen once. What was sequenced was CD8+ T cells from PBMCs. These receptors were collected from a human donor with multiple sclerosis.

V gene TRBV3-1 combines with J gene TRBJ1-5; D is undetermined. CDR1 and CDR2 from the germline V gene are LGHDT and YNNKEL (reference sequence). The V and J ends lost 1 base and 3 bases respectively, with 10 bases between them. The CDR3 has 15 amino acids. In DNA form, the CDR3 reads TGTGCCAGCAGCCAAGGAGGGAGCGCCAATCAGCCCCAGCATTTT. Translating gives CASSQGGSANQPQHF. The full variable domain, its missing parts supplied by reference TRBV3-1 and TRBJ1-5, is DTAVSQTPKYLVTQMGNDKSIKCEQNLGHDTMYWYKQDSKKFLKIMFSYNNKELIINETVPNRFSPKSPDKAHLNLHINSLELGDSAVYFCASSQGGSANQPQHFGDGTRLSIL.

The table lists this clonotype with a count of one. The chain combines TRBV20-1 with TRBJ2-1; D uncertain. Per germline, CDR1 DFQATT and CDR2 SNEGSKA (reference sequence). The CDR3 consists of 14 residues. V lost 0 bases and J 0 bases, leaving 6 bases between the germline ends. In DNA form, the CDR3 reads TGCAGTGCTAGAGATAGTAGCTCCTACAATGAGCAGTTCTTC. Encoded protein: CSARDSSSYNEQFF.

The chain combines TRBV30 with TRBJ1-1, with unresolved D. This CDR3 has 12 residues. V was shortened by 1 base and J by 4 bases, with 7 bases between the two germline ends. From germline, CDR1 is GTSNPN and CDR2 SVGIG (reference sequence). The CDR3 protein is CAWSAWGTEAFF. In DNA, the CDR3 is TGTGCCTGGAGTGCTTGGGGCACTGAAGCTTTCTTT.

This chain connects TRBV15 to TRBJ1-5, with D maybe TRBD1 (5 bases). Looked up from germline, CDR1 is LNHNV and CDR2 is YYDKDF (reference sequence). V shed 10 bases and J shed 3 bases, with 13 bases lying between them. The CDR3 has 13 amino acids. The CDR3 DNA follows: TGTGCCATCGCCTTGGGACTCAATCAGCCCCAGCATTTT. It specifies CAIALGLNQPQHF.

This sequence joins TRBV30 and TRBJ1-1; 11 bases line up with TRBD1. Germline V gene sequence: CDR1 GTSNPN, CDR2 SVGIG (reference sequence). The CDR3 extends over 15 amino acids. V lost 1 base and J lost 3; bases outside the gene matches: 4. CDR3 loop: CAWSDPGQGDTEAFF. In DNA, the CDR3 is TGTGCCTGGAGTGACCCGGGACAGGGGGACACTGAAGCTTTCTTT.

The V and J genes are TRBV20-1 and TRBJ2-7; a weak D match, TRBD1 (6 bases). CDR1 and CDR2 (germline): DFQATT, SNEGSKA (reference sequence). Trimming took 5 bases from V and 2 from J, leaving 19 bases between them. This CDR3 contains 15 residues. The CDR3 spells CSAEDSRLSTYEQYF. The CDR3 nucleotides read TGCAGTGCTGAGGACAGCCGACTAAGCACCTACGAGCAGTACTTC.

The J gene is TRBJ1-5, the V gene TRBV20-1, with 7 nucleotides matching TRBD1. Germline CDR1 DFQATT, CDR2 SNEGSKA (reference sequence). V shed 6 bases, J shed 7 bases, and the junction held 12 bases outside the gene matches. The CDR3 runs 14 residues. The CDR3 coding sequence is TGCAGTGCCCTTAGACAGGGAGAATTCCAGCCCCAGCATTTT. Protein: CSALRQGEFQPQHF.

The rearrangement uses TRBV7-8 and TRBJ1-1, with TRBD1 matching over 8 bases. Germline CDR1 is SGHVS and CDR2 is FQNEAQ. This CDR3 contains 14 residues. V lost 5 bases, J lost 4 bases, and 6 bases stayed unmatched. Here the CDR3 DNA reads TGTGCCAGCAGCCCCCAGGGGGCGGGCACTGAAGCTTTCTTT. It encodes CASSPQGAGTEAFF.

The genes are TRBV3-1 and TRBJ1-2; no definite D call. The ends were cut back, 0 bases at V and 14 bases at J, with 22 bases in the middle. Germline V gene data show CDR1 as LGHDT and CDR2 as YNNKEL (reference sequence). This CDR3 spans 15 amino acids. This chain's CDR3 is CASSQDKPTLTLRTF. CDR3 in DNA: TGTGCCAGCAGCCAAGATAAGCCCACGTTAACTCTTCGTACCTTC.

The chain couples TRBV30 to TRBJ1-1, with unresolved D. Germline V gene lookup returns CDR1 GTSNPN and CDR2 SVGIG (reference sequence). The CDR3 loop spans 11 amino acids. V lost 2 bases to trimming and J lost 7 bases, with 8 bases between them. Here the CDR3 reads CAWSPQREAFF. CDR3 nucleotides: TGTGCCTGGAGTCCACAGCGTGAAGCTTTCTTT. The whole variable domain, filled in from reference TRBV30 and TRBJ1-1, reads SQTIHQWPATLVQPVGSPLSLECTVEGTSNPNLYWYRQAAGRGLQLLFYSVGIGQISSEVPQNLSASRPQDRQFILSSKKLLLSDSGFYLCAWSPQREAFFGQGTRLTVV.

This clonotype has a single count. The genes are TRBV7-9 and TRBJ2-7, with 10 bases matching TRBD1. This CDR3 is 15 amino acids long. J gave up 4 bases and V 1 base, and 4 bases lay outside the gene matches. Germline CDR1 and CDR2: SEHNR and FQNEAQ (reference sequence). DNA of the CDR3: TGTGCCAGCAGCTTAGGAGGGACAGGGGCGTACGAGCAGTACTTC. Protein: CASSLGGTGAYEQYF.

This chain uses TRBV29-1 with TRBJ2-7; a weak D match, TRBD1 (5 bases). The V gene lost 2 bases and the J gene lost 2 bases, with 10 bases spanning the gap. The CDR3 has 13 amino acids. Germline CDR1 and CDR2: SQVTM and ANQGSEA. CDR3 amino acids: CSVEKGNPYEQYF. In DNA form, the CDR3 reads TGCAGCGTTGAAAAGGGGAACCCCTACGAGCAGTACTTC.

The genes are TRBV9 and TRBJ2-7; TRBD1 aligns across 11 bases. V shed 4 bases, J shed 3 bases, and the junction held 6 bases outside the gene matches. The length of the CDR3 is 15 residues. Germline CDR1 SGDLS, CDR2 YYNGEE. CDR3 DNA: TGTGCCAGCAGCTACCGGGACAGGGGGTTCTACGAGCAGTACTTC. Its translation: CASSYRDRGFYEQYF.

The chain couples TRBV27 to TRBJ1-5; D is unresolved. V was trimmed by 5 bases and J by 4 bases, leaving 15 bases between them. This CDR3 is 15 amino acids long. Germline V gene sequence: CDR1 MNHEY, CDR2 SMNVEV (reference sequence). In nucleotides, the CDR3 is TGTGCCAGCAGTCCCCTCGTGGGTGTGAATCAGCCCCAGCATTTT. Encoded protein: CASSPLVGVNQPQHF.

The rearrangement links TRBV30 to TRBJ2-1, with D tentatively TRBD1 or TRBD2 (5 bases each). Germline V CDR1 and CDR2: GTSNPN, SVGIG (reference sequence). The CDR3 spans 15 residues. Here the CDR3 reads CCLVISGHTYNEQFF. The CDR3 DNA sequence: TGTTGCCTGGTAATCAGCGGACACACCTACAATGAGCAGTTCTTC. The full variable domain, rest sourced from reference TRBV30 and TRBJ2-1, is SQTIHQWPATLVQPVGSPLSLECTVEGTSNPNLYWYRQAAGRGLQLLFYSVGIGQISSEVPQNLSASRPQDRQFILSSKKLLLSDSGFYLCCLVISGHTYNEQFFGPGTRLTVL.

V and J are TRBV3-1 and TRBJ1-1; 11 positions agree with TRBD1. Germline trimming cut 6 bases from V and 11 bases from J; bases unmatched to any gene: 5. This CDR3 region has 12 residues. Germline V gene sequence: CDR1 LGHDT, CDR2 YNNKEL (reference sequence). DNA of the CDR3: TGTGCCAGCAGGGGACAGGGGGTAGAGGCTTTCTTT. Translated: CASRGQGVEAFF.

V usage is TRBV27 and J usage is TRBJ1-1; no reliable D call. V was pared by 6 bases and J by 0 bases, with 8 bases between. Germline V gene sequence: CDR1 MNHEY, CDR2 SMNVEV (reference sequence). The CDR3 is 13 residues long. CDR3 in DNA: TGTGCCAGCAGCACAGTTATGAACACTGAAGCTTTCTTT. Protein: CASSTVMNTEAFF.

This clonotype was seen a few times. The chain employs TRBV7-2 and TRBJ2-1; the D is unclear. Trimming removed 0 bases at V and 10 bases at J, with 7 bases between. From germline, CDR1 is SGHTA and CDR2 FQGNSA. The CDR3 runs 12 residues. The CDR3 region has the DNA TGTGCCAGCAGCTTAGCTGGACCCGAGCAGTTCTTC. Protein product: CASSLAGPEQFF. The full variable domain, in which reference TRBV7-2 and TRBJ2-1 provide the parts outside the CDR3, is GAGVSQSPSNKVTEKGKDVELRCDPISGHTALYWYRQSLGQGLEFLIYFQGNSAPDKSGLPSDRFSAERTGGSVSTLTIQRTQQEDSAVYLCASSLAGPEQFFGPGTRLTVL.

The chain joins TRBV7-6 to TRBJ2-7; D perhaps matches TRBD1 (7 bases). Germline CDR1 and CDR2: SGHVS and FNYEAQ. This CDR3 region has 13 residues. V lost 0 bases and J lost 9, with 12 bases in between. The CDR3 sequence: CASSLAAGGWQYV. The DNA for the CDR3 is TGTGCCAGCAGCTTAGCGGCAGGGGGGTGGCAGTACGTC.